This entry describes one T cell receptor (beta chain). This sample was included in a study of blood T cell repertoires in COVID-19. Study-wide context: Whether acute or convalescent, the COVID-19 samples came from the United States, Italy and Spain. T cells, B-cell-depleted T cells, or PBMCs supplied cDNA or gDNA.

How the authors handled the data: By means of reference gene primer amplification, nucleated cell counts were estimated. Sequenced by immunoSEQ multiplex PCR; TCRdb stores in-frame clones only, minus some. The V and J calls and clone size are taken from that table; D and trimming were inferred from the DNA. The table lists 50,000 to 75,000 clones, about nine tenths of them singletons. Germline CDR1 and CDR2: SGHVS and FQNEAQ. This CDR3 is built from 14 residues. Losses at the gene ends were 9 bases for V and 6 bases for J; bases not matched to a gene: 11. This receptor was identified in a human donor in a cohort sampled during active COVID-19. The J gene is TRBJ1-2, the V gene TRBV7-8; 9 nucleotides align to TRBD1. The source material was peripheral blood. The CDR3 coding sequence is TGTGCCAGTGCGGTGGACAGGGGAAGAAATGGCTACACCTTC. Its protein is CASAVDRGRNGYTF.